What follows are 27 T cell receptor beta chains derived from one specimen sequenced in a study of CD8 T cells in ankylosing spondylitis (TCRdb year 2017). The investigation overall reported the following: A TCR beta motif made up of fewer than 10 highly homologous amino acid variants appeared to be characteristic of blood from ankylosing spondylitis patients.

Receptors were amplified or captured by 5' RACE. Instrument used: Illumina HiSeq 2500. TCRdb trimmed public reads at Q25 via fastp, called clones via MiXCR and kept in-frame beta chains. Rows matching on CDR3 protein sequence are summarized as one entry with the most common DNA and genes. For this sample the table gives some 840,000 distinct CDR3 sequences, of which roughly 12% were detected only once. About 0.49% of the sample is in the top ten clones. These receptors are not linked to any known antigen. The sequenced material came from blood, either unsorted or a sorted T cell fraction (not recorded which). These receptors were taken from a male donor with ankylosing spondylitis.

This clonotype was recorded many times. Here the CDR3 reads CASSGGGPVLEQFF. CDR3 in DNA: TGTGCCAGCAGTGGCGGGGGCCCTGTGTTGGAGCAGTTCTTC. The chain recombines TRBV12-3 or TRBV12-4 with TRBJ2-1; possibly TRBD2 for D (7 bases). The V end was cut by 5 bases, the J end by 10 bases, with 18 bases between. CDR3 length equals 14 residues.

The rearrangement links TRBV28 to TRBJ1-3; 7 nucleotides agree with TRBD1. Germline CDR1 and CDR2: MDHEN and SYDVKM. The CDR3 is made up of 14 amino acids. After removal of 6 bases from V and 1 base from J, the junction contained 3 bases not matched to a gene. The CDR3 sequence: CASSDRVSGNTIYF. CDR3 DNA sequence: TGTGCCAGCAGCGACAGGGTTTCTGGAAACACCATATATTTT.

A few counts support this clonotype. This chain links TRBV5-1 with TRBJ2-1, with D perhaps matching TRBD1 (6 bases). The CDR3 has 14 amino acids. V lost 3 bases, J lost 6 bases, and 13 bases lay in between. Germline lookup yields CDR1 SGHRS and CDR2 YFSETQ. This CDR3 reads CASSSQGYLNEQFF. The CDR3 DNA follows: TGCGCCAGCAGCTCACAGGGATATCTCAATGAGCAGTTCTTC.

This rearrangement joins TRBV6-5 to TRBJ1-1; no firm D call. Trimming left V 0 bases short and J 1 base short, with 12 bases between. Germline V gene data show CDR1 as MNHEY and CDR2 as SVGAGI. The CDR3 is made up of 16 amino acids. DNA for the CDR3: TGTGCCAGCAGTTACTCGACTCGACACAGGAACACTGAAGCTTTCTTT. Translating it yields CASSYSTRHRNTEAFF.

The chain carries TRBV29-1 and TRBJ2-2, with D unclear. In germline, CDR1 is SQVTM, CDR2 ANQGSEA. V shed 4 bases and J shed 2 bases, with 8 bases lying between them. CDR3 size: 13 residues. This chain's CDR3 is CSVGQINTGELFF. For the CDR3, the DNA is TGCAGCGTTGGTCAGATCAACACCGGGGAGCTGTTTTTT.

This clonotype was counted only a few times. J is TRBJ2-3 and V is TRBV20-1; 9 bases match TRBD2. Germline V CDR1 and CDR2: DFQATT, SNEGSKA (reference sequence). The V gene end was trimmed by 3 bases and the J gene end by 4 bases; junction bases not matched to a gene: 5. CDR3 size: 14 residues. CDR3 sequence: CSARRAGGPDTQYF. In DNA form, the CDR3 reads TGCAGTGCTAGGCGAGCGGGAGGCCCAGATACGCAGTATTTT.

A remark on this clonotype: At one end the junction does not follow the germline gene, possibly because of a read error. The chain joins TRBV20-1 to TRBJ1-2; tentatively, D is TRBD1 (6 bases). CDR3 length: 17 residues. CDR1 and CDR2 (germline): DFQATT, SNEGSKA (reference sequence). CDR3 residues: CCARDRVGAALNYGYTF. In DNA, the CDR3 is TGCTGTGCTAGAGATCGGGTGGGGGCCGCCCTTAACTATGGCTACACCTTC.

The chain is built from TRBV11-2 and TRBJ2-2; D ambiguous. V lost 3 bases and J 0 bases, leaving 8 bases between the germline ends. This CDR3 has 15 amino acids. Germline-derived CDR1 and CDR2 are SGHAT and FQNNGV. CDR3: CASSFDTTNTGELFF. For the CDR3, the DNA is TGTGCCAGCAGCTTCGATACAACGAACACCGGGGAGCTGTTTTTT.

V usage is TRBV4-2 and J usage is TRBJ2-1; 8 bases align to TRBD2. Germline CDR1 is LGHNA and CDR2 is YNFKEQ. Losses at the gene ends were 3 bases for V and 5 bases for J; bases not matched to a gene: 12. This CDR3 is 17 amino acids long. This CDR3 reads CASSQAREAGDNNEQFF. DNA for the CDR3: TGTGCCAGCAGCCAGGCCAGGGAAGCGGGAGATAACAATGAGCAGTTCTTC.

This clonotype was counted a few times. The rearrangement links TRBV5-1 to TRBJ1-6, with D unclear. V was shortened by 0 bases and J by 0 bases, with 10 bases between the two germline ends. CDR1 SGHRS and CDR2 YFSETQ come from the germline V gene. This CDR3 is built from 17 residues. The CDR3 is CASSLASISSYNSPLHF. The CDR3 DNA reads as TGCGCCAGCAGCTTGGCATCGATTAGCTCCTATAATTCACCCCTCCACTTT.

This chain links TRBV30 with TRBJ2-5; maybe TRBD1 (5 bases). The CDR3 length is 13 residues. V was trimmed by 2 bases and J by 1 base, leaving 8 bases between them. Per germline, CDR1 GTSNPN and CDR2 SVGIG (reference sequence). CDR3 DNA sequence: TGTGCCTGGAGTCGACAGTTCCAAGAGACCCAGTACTTC. Amino acids: CAWSRQFQETQYF.

There are many counts of this clonotype. The rearrangement joins TRBV15 to TRBJ1-2; D gene uncertain. The V end was cut by 0 bases, the J end by 4 bases, with 9 bases between. There are 14 residues in the CDR3. Per germline, CDR1 LNHNV and CDR2 YYDKDF (reference sequence). In DNA form, the CDR3 reads TGTGCCACCAGCAGAGATATCGCTTTCTATGGCTACACCTTC. This codes for CATSRDIAFYGYTF.

This clonotype was detected a few times. The chain uses TRBV29-1 and TRBJ2-7, with a weak D call TRBD2 (5 bases). Germline V gene lookup returns CDR1 SQVTM and CDR2 ANQGSEA. The CDR3 has 14 residues. V was cut by 4 bases and J by 4 bases, with 17 bases left in between. The CDR3 protein is CSVVTRLAGYEQYF. Written as DNA, the CDR3 is TGCAGCGTTGTAACCCGGCTAGCCGGTTACGAGCAGTACTTC.

This clonotype was picked up many times. V usage is TRBV29-1 and J usage is TRBJ1-1; D unclear. In germline, CDR1 is SQVTM, CDR2 ANQGSEA. V gave up 4 bases and J gave up 5 bases, with 8 bases separating them. CDR3 length equals 11 residues. The CDR3 is CSVVGQTEAFF. The CDR3 coding sequence is TGCAGCGTTGTTGGGCAGACTGAAGCTTTCTTT.

This clonotype has ten or more counts. The rearrangement uses TRBV24-1 and TRBJ2-1; 11 nucleotides line up with TRBD2. With 4 bases clipped from V and 7 bases from J, the junction kept 5 bases outside the gene matches. Germline CDR1 reads KGHDR; CDR2 reads SFDVKD. The CDR3 consists of 15 residues. CDR3 loop: CATSDFSGGANEQFF. The DNA of the CDR3 is TGTGCCACCAGTGACTTTAGCGGGGGGGCGAATGAGCAGTTCTTC.

CDR3: CASSGQGVQETQYF. CDR3 DNA sequence: TGCGCCAGCAGCGGACAGGGGGTCCAAGAGACCCAGTACTTC. J is TRBJ2-5 and V is TRBV5-1; 10 positions agree with TRBD1. The V gene's germline CDR1 is SGHRS and CDR2 YFSETQ. There are 14 residues in the CDR3. V gave up 4 bases and J gave up 1 base; unmatched junction bases: 1.

The sample holds a few counts of this clonotype. The V and J genes are TRBV20-1 and TRBJ1-2; D is unclear. The CDR3 consists of 13 residues. The germline CDR1 and CDR2 sequences are DFQATT and SNEGSKA (reference sequence). The V end was cut by 4 bases, the J end by 4 bases, with 13 bases between. As DNA, the CDR3 is TGCAGTGCTACGAGAGGAGAGGGCTATGGCTACACCTTC. This gives the protein CSATRGEGYGYTF.

The chain combines TRBV28 with TRBJ2-1; 13 bases line up with TRBD2. Trimming removed 7 bases from V and 8 bases from J; junction bases left unmatched: 8. Germline assignment: CDR1 MDHEN and CDR2 SYDVKM. This CDR3 has 15 amino acids. The CDR3 sequence is CASTDRLAGGHEQFF. Written as DNA, the CDR3 is TGTGCCAGCACCGATAGACTAGCGGGAGGCCATGAGCAGTTCTTC.

This clonotype was found a few times. CDR3 residues: CSGSASRWLTGVHPIPIGSPLHF. In nucleotides, the CDR3 is TGCAGTGGTAGTGCTAGTAGATGGCTGACAGGGGTCCACCCTATCCCCATAGGTTCACCCCTCCACTTT. The chain uses TRBV20-1 and TRBJ1-6; 8 nucleotides line up with TRBD1. The CDR3 consists of 23 residues. J was trimmed by 9 bases and V by 7 bases; bases with no gene match: 38. Germline V gene lookup returns CDR1 DFQATT and CDR2 SNEGSKA (reference sequence).

At least ten counts were recorded for this clonotype. The rearrangement uses TRBV6-1 and TRBJ1-2; D unresolved. The CDR3 loop spans 15 amino acids. Germline V lookup: CDR1 MNHNS, CDR2 SASEGT. Trimming took off 5 bases at V and 4 bases at J, with 17 bases between the two ends. CDR3 region: CASSTQASASYGYTF. CDR3 sequence (DNA): TGTGCCAGCAGTACCCAAGCGTCGGCTAGCTATGGCTACACCTTC.

The rearrangement joins TRBV5-4 to TRBJ2-4, with D tentatively TRBD1 (6 bases). Germline assignment: CDR1 SGHNT and CDR2 YYREEE (reference sequence). This CDR3 has 17 residues. Trimming took 4 bases from V and 1 from J, leaving 18 bases between them. The CDR3 spells CASSTFQGLFAKNIQYF. DNA of the CDR3: TGTGCCAGCAGCACCTTCCAGGGGCTTTTTGCCAAAAACATTCAGTACTTC.

The CDR3 region is CSASGAGARTDTQYF. The CDR3 nucleotides read TGCAGTGCTTCGGGAGCGGGAGCACGCACAGATACGCAGTATTTT. J is TRBJ2-3 and V is TRBV20-1, with 8 bases lining up with TRBD2. Germline V CDR1 and CDR2: DFQATT, SNEGSKA (reference sequence). The V and J ends lost 5 bases and 1 base, in that order; junction bases with no gene match: 8. This CDR3 has 15 amino acids.

The J gene is TRBJ2-3, the V gene TRBV5-1, with 7 bases aligning to TRBD1. The CDR3 totals 17 residues. CDR1 SGHRS and CDR2 YFSETQ come from the germline V gene. The junction had 9 bases not matched to a gene; V was cut back by 0 bases and J by 2 bases. CDR3 DNA sequence: TGCGCCAGCAGCTTGGGGATCCGGGACAGCCTCACAGATACGCAGTATTTT. This codes for CASSLGIRDSLTDTQYF.

This clonotype was picked up many times. The V gene is TRBV20-1, the J gene TRBJ2-7; TRBD2 matches 7 bases. The CDR3 covers 15 residues. V lost 6 bases, J lost 2 bases, and 13 bases stayed unmatched. Germline V gene lookup returns CDR1 DFQATT and CDR2 SNEGSKA (reference sequence). The CDR3 nucleotides read TGCAGTGCAGAGGCCGTAGCGGGTGGGACCTACGAGCAGTACTTC. Amino acids: CSAEAVAGGTYEQYF.

This clonotype appeared a few times. The chain employs TRBV20-1 and TRBJ2-7; D is ambiguous. The CDR3 is 14 residues long. V was cut by 0 bases and J by 2 bases, with 11 bases left in between. CDR1 DFQATT and CDR2 SNEGSKA come from the germline V gene (reference sequence). This CDR3 is CSARDWTWPYEQYF. As DNA, the CDR3 is TGCAGTGCTAGAGACTGGACCTGGCCCTACGAGCAGTACTTC.

The rearrangement joins TRBV7-2 to TRBJ1-2; TRBD1 aligns across 9 bases. The CDR3 has 16 residues. Germline loops: CDR1 SGHTA, CDR2 FQGNSA. J lost 0 bases, V lost 5 bases, and 7 bases had no gene match. The CDR3 spells CASSTGTGTSNYGYTF. DNA of the CDR3: TGTGCCAGCAGCACCGGGACAGGGACTTCTAACTATGGCTACACCTTC.

This clonotype has more than one count but fewer than ten. The gene calls are TRBV20-1 and TRBJ2-5; D might be TRBD1 (6 bases). This CDR3 has 13 residues. The germline V and J ends were trimmed by 4 bases and 5 bases, with 14 bases remaining between them. The germline CDR1 and CDR2 sequences are DFQATT and SNEGSKA (reference sequence). The CDR3 region is CSATPTGYETQYF. For the CDR3, the DNA is TGCAGTGCTACCCCGACAGGCTACGAGACCCAGTACTTC.